These T cell receptor beta chains were read from a single sample in a study of blood T cells in healthy people across ages. In TCRdb, the 5' RACE reads were re-called with MiXCR into one record per CDR3 protein. This table has about 800,000 distinct CDR3 sequences, 35% to 50% appearing once. Material for sequencing was blood. The receptors derive from an elderly man in good health. Both conserved end residues are part of each CDR3. D genes are given only for firm matches. Where a row states a size, it is once, few, many or the class of an expanded clone; other rows omit it.

TRBJ1-6	17	NA	TRBV28	NA	CASSQTETGRNNSPLHF	TGTGCCAGCAGTCAGACCGAAACGGGACGAAATAATTCACCCCTCCACTTT
TRBJ2-3	12	few	TRBV4-1	NA	CASSQDSYTQYF	TGCGCCAGCAGCCAAGATTCGTATACGCAGTATTTT
TRBJ2-2	13	NA	TRBV27	NA	CASSLSITGELFF	TGTGCCAGCAGTTTATCGATAACCGGGGAGCTGTTTTTT
TRBJ2-5	17	NA	TRBV5-5	NA	CASSLSGTSLVGETQYF	TGTGCCAGCAGTCTCTCCGGGACTTCTTTGGTAGGAGAGACCCAGTACTTC
TRBJ2-7	14	NA	TRBV10-3	NA	CAISAGQYSYEQYF	TGTGCCATCAGCGCGGGACAGTATTCCTACGAGCAGTACTTC
TRBJ1-1	13	few	TRBV10-1	NA	CASRGDGATEAFF	TGCGCCAGCAGAGGGGACGGAGCAACTGAAGCTTTCTTT
TRBJ2-1	12	few	TRBV4-2	NA	CASSQDGLEQFF	TGTGCCAGCAGCCAGGACGGTCTTGAGCAGTTCTTC
TRBJ2-4	14	few	TRBV12-3/TRBV12-4	NA	CASSVQGRKNIQYF	TGTGCCAGCAGTGTACAGGGGAGGAAAAACATTCAGTACTTC
TRBJ2-1	15	few	TRBV7-2	TRBD2	CASSSGLAAPSEQFF	TGTGCCAGCAGCTCGGGACTAGCCGCTCCCTCGGAGCAGTTCTTC
TRBJ2-1	11	many	TRBV5-1	NA	CASSLRDEQFF	TGTGCCAGCAGCTTGCGAGATGAGCAGTTCTTC
TRBJ2-5	17	NA	TRBV20-1	NA	CSATKLLQDEVAETQYF	TGCAGTGCCACCAAACTTTTACAGGATGAGGTTGCTGAGACCCAGTACTTC
TRBJ2-1	15	NA	TRBV27	NA	CASSMSRRGNNEQFF	TGTGCCAGCAGTATGTCGCGGCGCGGCAACAATGAGCAGTTCTTC
TRBJ2-7	13	NA	TRBV19	NA	CASSSAPGYEQYF	TGTGCCAGTAGCTCGGCCCCCGGGTACGAGCAGTACTTC
TRBJ2-1	15	NA	TRBV6-5	NA	CASRRGGQGSNEQFF	TGTGCCAGCAGACGGGGGGGACAGGGTTCCAATGAGCAGTTCTTC
TRBJ1-5	14	few	TRBV10-3	NA	CATGGGNSNQPQHF	TGTGCCACAGGCGGGGGTAATAGCAATCAGCCCCAGCATTTT
TRBJ1-4	12	NA	TRBV14	NA	CASSQGRGKLFF	TGTGCCAGCAGCCAGGGGAGGGGAAAACTGTTTTTT
TRBJ2-7	15	NA	TRBV20-1	TRBD1	CSARETGGRAYEQYF	TGCAGTGCTAGAGAGACAGGGGGCAGGGCCTACGAGCAGTACTTC
TRBJ1-1	16	NA	TRBV5-1	NA	CASSLIGAGVNTEAFF	TGCGCCAGCAGCTTGATCGGCGCAGGGGTGAACACTGAAGCTTTCTTT
TRBJ1-5	14	NA	TRBV28	NA	CASRAGSSLQPQHF	TGTGCCAGCAGGGCCGGGTCATCACTCCAGCCCCAGCATTTT
TRBJ2-3	14	NA	TRBV10-3	NA	CAISEVGGPDTQYF	TGTGCCATCAGTGAGGTCGGGGGTCCAGATACGCAGTATTTT
TRBJ2-5	17	NA	TRBV6-1	TRBD2	CASSDPGLAGGEVTQYF	TGTGCCAGCAGTGACCCGGGACTAGCGGGGGGCGAGGTGACCCAGTACTTC
TRBJ2-1	12	NA	TRBV20-1	NA	CSARADSYEQFF	TGCAGTGCTAGAGCGGACTCCTATGAGCAGTTCTTC
TRBJ2-4	14	NA	TRBV18	TRBD1	CASSPGDSTNIQYF	TGTGCCAGCTCACCAGGGGACAGCACAAACATTCAGTACTTC
TRBJ2-7	14	many	TRBV20-1	TRBD2	CSAELAGASYEQYF	TGCAGTGCCGAACTAGCGGGGGCCTCCTACGAGCAGTACTTC
TRBJ2-3	15	NA	TRBV5-1	TRBD2	CASSLDGGRWDTQYF	TGCGCCAGCAGCTTGGATGGCGGGAGATGGGATACGCAGTATTTT
TRBJ1-1	13	few	TRBV20-1	NA	CSARVPGYTGAFF	TGCAGTGCTAGAGTCCCAGGGTACACGGGAGCTTTCTTT
TRBJ2-7	15	NA	TRBV6-5	NA	CASHTVARTSYEQYF	TGTGCCAGCCATACGGTGGCTCGGACCTCCTACGAGCAGTACTTC
TRBJ1-1	12	once	TRBV7-9	NA	CASSLAQGSAFF	TGTGCCAGCAGCTTAGCGCAGGGTTCAGCTTTCTTT
TRBJ2-2	14	few	TRBV12-3/TRBV12-4	TRBD2	CASTNSGTTGELFF	TGTGCCAGCACAAACAGCGGGACCACCGGGGAGCTGTTTTTT
TRBJ2-7	12	NA	TRBV2	NA	CASRKSKYEQYF	TGTGCCAGCAGGAAATCAAAGTACGAGCAGTACTTC
TRBJ2-5	16	NA	TRBV7-7	NA	CASSSPPTRGEETQYF	TGTGCCAGCAGCTCCCCCCCGACTAGAGGGGAAGAGACCCAGTACTTC
TRBJ1-2	19	once	TRBV20-1	TRBD1	CSARGVSRTGGAIDYGYTF	TGCAGTGCTAGAGGAGTTTCGCGTACAGGGGGCGCGATCGACTATGGCTACACCTTC
TRBJ2-1	15	few	TRBV18	NA	CASSTAATALGEQFF	TGTGCCAGCTCAACCGCAGCTACGGCCCTCGGTGAGCAGTTCTTC
TRBJ2-7	14	few	TRBV6-5	TRBD1	CASSPRTGIHEQYF	TGTGCCAGCAGTCCCCGGACAGGGATACACGAGCAGTACTTC
TRBJ2-2	17	NA	TRBV15	TRBD1	CATSRDPGQGLRGELFF	TGTGCCACCAGCAGAGACCCGGGACAGGGGCTGCGCGGGGAGCTGTTTTTT
TRBJ2-1	13	few	TRBV9	NA	CASSVGPDLEQFF	TGTGCCAGCAGCGTAGGTCCGGACCTTGAGCAGTTCTTC
TRBJ2-7	13	NA	TRBV20-1	TRBD1	CSARDRGWGEQYF	TGCAGTGCTAGAGACAGGGGGTGGGGCGAGCAGTACTTC
TRBJ2-7	16	few	TRBV20-1	TRBD2	CSARDSRAGTPGEQYF	TGCAGTGCTAGAGATTCTCGAGCGGGAACGCCGGGGGAGCAGTACTTC
TRBJ2-1	13	many	TRBV7-3	NA	CASSPTPYNEQFF	TGTGCCAGCAGCCCAACGCCCTACAATGAGCAGTTCTTC
TRBJ1-4	15	few	TRBV5-6	NA	CASSAGAGVNEKLFF	TGTGCCAGCAGCGCGGGAGCGGGGGTTAATGAAAAACTGTTTTTT
TRBJ2-5	16	NA	TRBV20-1	TRBD2	CSASLSSGGFQETQYF	TGCAGTGCTAGCCTATCTAGCGGGGGATTCCAAGAGACCCAGTACTTC
TRBJ1-4	13	NA	TRBV28	NA	CASRGGPNEKLFF	TGTGCCAGCAGGGGGGGACCGAATGAAAAACTGTTTTTT
TRBJ2-3	18	NA	TRBV5-1	TRBD1	CASSLGGTTGGGTDTQYF	TGCGCCAGCAGCTTGGGGGGCACGACAGGGGGCGGAACAGATACGCAGTATTTT
TRBJ2-5	14	NA	TRBV6-6	NA	CASNPTGGSETQYF	TGTGCCAGCAACCCGACAGGAGGGTCAGAGACCCAGTACTTC
TRBJ2-3	19	NA	TRBV5-4	NA	CASSYLAQRALASTDTQYF	TGTGCCAGCAGTTATTTAGCACAGCGGGCCCTCGCTAGCACAGATACGCAGTATTTT
TRBJ2-1	18	NA	TRBV24-1	NA	CATNDRETGKSSYNEQFF	TGTGCCACCAATGACCGCGAAACAGGGAAGAGCTCCTACAATGAGCAGTTCTTC
TRBJ2-3	12	few	TRBV27	NA	CASRSRTDTQYF	TGTGCCAGCAGGAGCCGCACAGATACGCAGTATTTT
TRBJ2-3	14	NA	TRBV5-1	NA	CASSPGTPSDTQYF	TGCGCCAGCAGCCCCGGGACTCCGTCTGATACGCAGTATTTT
TRBJ2-3	16	NA	TRBV19	TRBD1	CASSTRTGGGADTQYF	TGTGCCAGTAGTACCCGGACAGGGGGCGGTGCAGATACGCAGTATTTT
TRBJ2-5	15	few	TRBV12-3/TRBV12-4	TRBD2	CASNIAGGPWETQYF	TGTGCCAGCAACATAGCGGGAGGGCCGTGGGAGACCCAGTACTTC
TRBJ2-3	14	few	TRBV20-1	TRBD2	CSAISGREADTQYF	TGCAGTGCTATCAGCGGGAGGGAAGCAGATACGCAGTATTTT
TRBJ2-7	13	NA	TRBV25-1	TRBD1	CASRGQGWHEQYF	TGTGCCAGCAGAGGACAGGGTTGGCACGAGCAGTACTTC
TRBJ2-5	16	NA	TRBV27	TRBD2	CASSPPSGRSTGTQYF	TGTGCCAGCAGTCCGCCTAGCGGGAGATCGACGGGGACCCAGTACTTC
TRBJ2-7	15	NA	TRBV7-9	NA	CASSLGQRTPYEQYF	TGTGCCAGCAGCTTAGGACAGCGGACCCCCTACGAGCAGTACTTC
TRBJ2-1	12	many	TRBV6-2/TRBV6-3	NA	CASSRLLNEQFF	TGTGCCAGCAGCCGTCTGTTGAATGAGCAGTTCTTC